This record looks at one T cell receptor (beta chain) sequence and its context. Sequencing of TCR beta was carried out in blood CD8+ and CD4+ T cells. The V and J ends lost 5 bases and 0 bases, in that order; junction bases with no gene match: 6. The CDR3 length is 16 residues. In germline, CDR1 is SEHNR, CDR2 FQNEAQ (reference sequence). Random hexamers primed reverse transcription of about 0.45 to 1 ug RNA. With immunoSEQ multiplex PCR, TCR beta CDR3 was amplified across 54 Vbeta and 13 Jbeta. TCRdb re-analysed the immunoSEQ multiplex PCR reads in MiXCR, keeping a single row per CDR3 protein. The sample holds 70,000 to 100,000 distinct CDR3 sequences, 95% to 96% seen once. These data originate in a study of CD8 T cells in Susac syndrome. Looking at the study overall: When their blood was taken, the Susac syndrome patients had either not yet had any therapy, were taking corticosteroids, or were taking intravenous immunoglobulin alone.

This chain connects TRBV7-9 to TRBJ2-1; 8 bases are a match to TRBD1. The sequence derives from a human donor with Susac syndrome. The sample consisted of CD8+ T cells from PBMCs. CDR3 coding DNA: TGTGCCAGCAGCGGGAGACAGGGGAGCTCCTACAATGAGCAGTTCTTC. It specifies CASSGRQGSSYNEQFF.